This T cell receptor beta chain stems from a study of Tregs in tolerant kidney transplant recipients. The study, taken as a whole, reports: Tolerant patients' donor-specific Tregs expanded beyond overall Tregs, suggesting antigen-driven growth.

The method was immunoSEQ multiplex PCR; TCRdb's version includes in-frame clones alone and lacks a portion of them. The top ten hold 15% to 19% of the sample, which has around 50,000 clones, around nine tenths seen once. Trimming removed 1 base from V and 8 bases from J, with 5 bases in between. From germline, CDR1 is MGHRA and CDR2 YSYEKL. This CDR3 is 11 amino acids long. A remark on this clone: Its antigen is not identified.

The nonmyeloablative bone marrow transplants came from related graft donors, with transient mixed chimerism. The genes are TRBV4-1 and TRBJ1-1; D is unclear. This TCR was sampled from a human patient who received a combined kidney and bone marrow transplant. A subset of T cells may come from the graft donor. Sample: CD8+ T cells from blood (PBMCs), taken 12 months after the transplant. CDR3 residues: CASSQAREAFF. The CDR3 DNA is TGCGCCAGCAGCCAAGCCAGAGAAGCTTTCTTT.